Listed here are 10 T cell receptor beta chains from one sample, sequenced in a study of spatial heterogeneity in lung cancer. Study outcomes and limitations: The number of expanded tumor alpha and beta chains correlated with mutation number.

These receptors' antigens are unknown. TCRdb analysed the 5' RACE reads with MiXCR anew, one entry per CDR3 protein. The sample records about 1,000 distinct CDR3 sequences, around 23% being singletons. Time point specified: sample taken at primary tumor resection. Source: lung tumor tissue, taken at surgery. Receptors originate from a male donor with early-stage non-small cell lung cancer.

This clonotype is classed as large. The size of this beta chain means little, since it is a stray read in a library made for alpha chains. The genes are TRBV27 and TRBJ2-7, with 9 bases matching TRBD1. The germline CDR1 and CDR2 sequences are MNHEY and SMNVEV (reference sequence). V gave up 4 bases and J gave up 2 bases; unmatched junction bases: 12. The CDR3 covers 17 residues. CDR3 in amino acids: CASSSPTGGYTTYEQYF. CDR3 sequence (DNA): TGTGCCAGCAGTTCACCAACAGGGGGCTACACCACCTACGAGCAGTACTTC.

In this sample, this clonotype is large. A library made for alpha chains picked up this beta chain off target, so its size means little. This CDR3 is CATTYDRSSGANVLTF. DNA of the CDR3: TGTGCCACCACGTATGACCGAAGCTCTGGGGCCAACGTCCTGACTTTC. The V and J genes are TRBV15 and TRBJ2-6, with unresolved D. V was trimmed by 7 bases and J by 0 bases, leaving 13 bases between them. Germline V gene data show CDR1 as LNHNV and CDR2 as YYDKDF (reference sequence). The CDR3 extends over 16 amino acids.

On this clonotype itself: As an off-target read in a library built for alpha chains, this beta chain has a frequency of little significance. The rearrangement uses TRBV12-3 or TRBV12-4 and TRBJ2-5; D is ambiguous. V dropped 8 bases and J dropped 6 bases, with 16 bases sitting between them. The CDR3 is made up of 13 amino acids. This CDR3 is CASPTSERKTQYF. In DNA, the CDR3 is TGTGCCAGCCCCACCTCGGAGAGGAAGACCCAGTACTTC.

This clonotype came up a few times. In a library made to pick up alpha chains, this beta chain is a stray read with a size that means little. The rearrangement links TRBV19 to TRBJ2-7, with TRBD1 matching 9 bases. Trimming removed 5 bases from V and 6 bases from J; junction bases left unmatched: 11. In germline, CDR1 is LNHDA, CDR2 SQIVND (reference sequence). CDR3 size: 15 residues. The CDR3 region is CASSALAGQGAEQYF. CDR3 nucleotide sequence: TGTGCCAGTAGTGCCCTTGCGGGACAGGGAGCCGAGCAGTACTTC. Drawing the rest from reference TRBV19 and TRBJ2-7, the complete variable domain is DGGITQSPKYLFRKEGQNVTLSCEQNLNHDAMYWYRQDPGQGLRLIYYSQIVNDFQKGDIAEGYSVSREKKESFPLTVTSAQKNPTAFYLCASSALAGQGAEQYFGPGTRLTVT.

This clonotype was recorded a few times. A library prepared for alpha chains yielded this beta chain as an off-target read; its size is of little meaning. This rearrangement joins TRBV29-1 to TRBJ2-7; D gene unclear. The CDR3 runs to 10 residues. CDR1 and CDR2 (germline): SQVTM, ANQGSEA. The CDR3 sequence: CRGLKDEQYV. CDR3 nucleotide sequence: TGCAGGGGGTTAAAGGACGAGCAGTACGTC.

This clonotype has a handful of counts. Since it is a stray read in a library aimed at alpha chains, this beta chain has a size that is not meaningful. The gene calls are TRBV7-9 and TRBJ2-7, with 7 bases aligning to TRBD2. The CDR3 has 16 residues. V was pared by 5 bases and J by 0 bases, with 10 bases of the junction left unmatched. Germline V lookup: CDR1 SEHNR, CDR2 FQNEAQ (reference sequence). The CDR3 nucleotides read TGTGCCAGCAGCCCCCTTGGGGAGGGCCGCTCCTACGAGCAGTACTTC. Protein: CASSPLGEGRSYEQYF.

By share, this clonotype counts as large. Little can be read into the size of this beta chain, an off-target read in a library designed for alpha chains. The rearrangement links TRBV29-1 to TRBJ2-7, with 7 bases identical to TRBD1. Germline assignment: CDR1 SQVTM and CDR2 ANQGSEA. V shed 7 bases and J 3 bases; nucleotides not matched to a gene: 6. This CDR3 is 12 amino acids long. This CDR3 reads CSAATGIYEQYF. The CDR3 region has the DNA TGCAGCGCCGCGACAGGGATCTACGAGCAGTACTTC.

This clonotype was seen only a few times. This beta chain came through as a stray read in a library set up for alpha chains, and its size says little. The CDR3 loop is CASSFSGVQYF. CDR3 bases: TGTGCCAGCAGTTTTTCGGGGGTGCAGTACTTC. The chain carries TRBV28 and TRBJ2-7; D might be TRBD2 (6 bases). V lost 3 bases and J 9 bases, leaving 9 bases between the germline ends. The germline V gene encodes CDR1 MDHEN and CDR2 SYDVKM. The CDR3 is 11 residues long.

This clonotype is large by share. A library prepared for alpha chains yielded this beta chain as an off-target read; its size is of little meaning. The rearrangement uses TRBV14 and TRBJ2-2, with 9 bases fitting TRBD1. V lost 4 bases to trimming and J lost 6 bases; unmatched junction nucleotides: 6. The CDR3 spans 15 residues. Germline CDR1 is SGHDN and CDR2 is FVKESK. The CDR3 reads CASSPGQGLAGELFF. The CDR3 coding sequence is TGTGCCAGCAGCCCGGGACAGGGATTAGCCGGGGAGCTGTTTTTT.

A note on this clonotype: This beta chain is a stray sequence in a library constructed for alpha chains; its clone size is not meaningful. This chain uses TRBV10-2 with TRBJ2-7, with TRBD1 identical over 7 bases. Unmatched junction bases numbered 5, after V lost 5 bases and J lost 4 bases. CDR3 length equals 13 residues. The germline CDR1 and CDR2 sequences are WSHSY and SAAADI. CDR3 coding DNA: TGCGCCAGCAGTCCCGGGACAGATTACGAGCAGTACTTC. This gives the protein CASSPGTDYEQYF.